The 20 T cell receptor beta chains listed next were all sequenced from one sample in a study of response to subunit inactivated influenza vaccine. TCRdb re-called the RT-PCR reads with MiXCR, one entry per CDR3 protein. The data show around 570,000 distinct CDR3 sequences, about 7.6% seen once. Sequences were derived from PBMCs from blood, sampled approximately 25 months after vaccination. The receptors were sampled from a man in his fifties or sixties who received an inactivated influenza vaccine.

This clonotype showed up just a few times. The DNA of the CDR3 is TGCGCCAGCAGCATCGGACTAGCGGTCTACGAGCAGTACTTC. Translated, it gives CASSIGLAVYEQYF. This chain uses TRBV5-1 with TRBJ2-7; 10 positions agree with TRBD2. After removal of 4 bases from V and 3 bases from J, the junction contained 4 bases not matched to a gene. The germline V gene encodes CDR1 SGHRS and CDR2 YFSETQ. CDR3 length: 14 residues.

The genes are TRBV27 and TRBJ2-3, with 11 bases that match TRBD1. CDR3 length: 16 amino acids. After removal of 5 bases from V and 3 bases from J, the junction contained 7 bases not matched to a gene. CDR1 MNHEY and CDR2 SMNVEV come from the germline V gene (reference sequence). CDR3 DNA sequence: TGTGCCAGCAGTCCTAGGGACAGGGGGAGAACAGATACGCAGTATTTT. It is translated as CASSPRDRGRTDTQYF.

This clonotype occurred a few times. V and J are TRBV14 and TRBJ2-3, with 8 bases aligning to TRBD2. The CDR3 runs to 16 residues. V shed 5 bases, J shed 6 bases, and the junction held 13 bases outside the gene matches. Germline V gene lookup returns CDR1 SGHDN and CDR2 FVKESK. CDR3 protein: CASSEMGTSFGDTQYF. CDR3 nucleotides: TGTGCCAGCAGCGAGATGGGGACTAGTTTTGGGGATACGCAGTATTTT. Supplemented by reference TRBV14 and TRBJ2-3, the full variable domain reads EAGVTQFPSHSVIEKGQTVTLRCDPISGHDNLYWYRRVMGKEIKFLLHFVKESKQDESGMPNNRFLAERTGGTYSTLKVQPAELEDSGVYFCASSEMGTSFGDTQYFGPGTRLTVL.

Many counts were recorded for this clonotype. The V call is TRBV20-1, the J call TRBJ2-7; 7 bases are a match to TRBD2. Germline loops: CDR1 DFQATT, CDR2 SNEGSKA (reference sequence). This CDR3 comprises 13 residues. The V and J ends lost 3 bases and 4 bases, in that order; junction bases with no gene match: 6. The CDR3 nucleotides are TGCAGTGCTAGGAAGCGGGAACGTTACGAGCAGTACTTC. This codes for CSARKRERYEQYF.

This clonotype was seen a handful of times. J is TRBJ1-4 and V is TRBV7-2, with D unclear. CDR3 size: 16 residues. CDR1 is SGHTA, CDR2 FQGNSA, per germline. Trimming pared 1 base from V and 5 bases from J, leaving 14 bases between. CDR3 nucleotides: TGTGCCAGCAGCTTAGACCCATGGCCCCTGAATGAAAAACTGTTTTTT. Residues: CASSLDPWPLNEKLFF.

This clonotype was counted at least ten times. Here the CDR3 DNA reads TGTGCCAGCAGCCAGGGGGTACCTGAAGCTTTCTTT. The encoded protein is CASSQGVPEAFF. The gene calls are TRBV7-2 and TRBJ1-1, with 7 bases lining up with TRBD1. The germline gives CDR1 SGHTA, CDR2 FQGNSA. J gave up 6 bases and V 5 bases, and 3 bases lay outside the gene matches. The CDR3 is 12 amino acids.

The V and J genes are TRBV21-1 and TRBJ2-5; the table's TRBD1 call for D was not verified on the DNA. TRBV21-1 is a pseudogene locus. This CDR3 is 19 amino acids long. The CDR3 is CASSKTSSLLRTARETQYF. The CDR3 nucleotides read TGTGCCAGCAGCAAAACCTCCTCCCTCCTCCGGACAGCCCGAGAGACCCAGTACTTC.

In its sample, this clonotype was seen many times. The J gene is TRBJ2-7, the V gene TRBV7-2; 7 bases agree with TRBD1. There are 13 residues in the CDR3. The J segment lost 13 bases and the V segment lost 4 bases, leaving 13 bases of the junction unmatched. Germline-derived CDR1 and CDR2 are SGHTA and FQGNSA. Here the CDR3 DNA reads TGTGCCAGCAGCTACAGTGGTGGGGACAGTGTCTACTTC. As protein: CASSYSGGDSVYF.

This chain connects TRBV5-1 to TRBJ2-5; D remains ambiguous. Looked up from germline, CDR1 is SGHRS and CDR2 is YFSETQ. V lost 6 bases and J lost 4, with 13 bases in between. The CDR3 has 13 amino acids. The CDR3 bases are TGCGCCAGCAACTCTCTCCCCCTAGAGACCCAGTACTTC. Its translation: CASNSLPLETQYF.

This clonotype was counted a few times. The V and J genes are TRBV7-2 and TRBJ2-5, with D unclear. The CDR3 is 15 amino acids. Looked up from germline, CDR1 is SGHTA and CDR2 is FQGNSA. The V and J ends lost 1 base and 0 bases respectively, with 9 bases between them. CDR3 amino acids: CASSLVAGYQETQYF. CDR3 nucleotides: TGTGCCAGCAGCTTAGTGGCAGGCTACCAAGAGACCCAGTACTTC.

The chain uses TRBV20-1 and TRBJ2-2; D perhaps matches TRBD1 (6 bases). The CDR3 is 15 residues long. Trimming stripped 6 bases from V and 0 bases from J, with 14 bases between. Germline-derived CDR1 and CDR2 are DFQATT and SNEGSKA (reference sequence). DNA for the CDR3: TGCAGTGCAACGGCAGGGGCCCCGAACACCGGGGAGCTGTTTTTT. This encodes CSATAGAPNTGELFF.

The sample holds a few counts of this clonotype. This sequence joins TRBV14 and TRBJ2-1; D possibly corresponds to TRBD2 (5 bases). The V end lost 2 bases, the J end lost 6 bases, and 17 bases lay between the germline ends. Germline CDR1 and CDR2: SGHDN and FVKESK. There are 16 residues in the CDR3. For the CDR3, the DNA is TGTGCCAGCAGCCAACTACGGGGTTCAAGGAGCAATGAGCAGTTCTTC. As protein: CASSQLRGSRSNEQFF.

This clonotype was detected only a few times. The chain combines TRBV20-1 with TRBJ2-7, with D maybe TRBD2 (5 bases). The CDR3 consists of 14 residues. V was shortened by 0 bases and J by 2 bases, with 11 bases between the two germline ends. CDR1 DFQATT and CDR2 SNEGSKA come from the germline V gene (reference sequence). This CDR3 is CSARDHGKTYEQYF. The CDR3 nucleotides are TGCAGTGCTAGAGATCACGGGAAAACCTACGAGCAGTACTTC.

This clonotype has ten or more counts. The chain links TRBV9 to TRBJ2-7, with D tentatively TRBD1 (6 bases). CDR1 SGDLS and CDR2 YYNGEE come from the germline V gene. V lost 4 bases to trimming and J lost 1 base, with 12 bases between them. The CDR3 is 14 residues long. The CDR3 sequence: CASSFRDNSYEQYF. The CDR3 nucleotides are TGTGCCAGCAGCTTTCGGGACAATTCCTACGAGCAGTACTTC. Based on the CDR3 plus reference TRBV9 and TRBJ2-7, the full variable domain is DSGVTQTPKHLITATGQRVTLRCSPRSGDLSVYWYQQSLDQGLQFLIQYYNGEERAKGNILERFSAQQFPDLHSELNLSSLELGDSALYFCASSFRDNSYEQYFGPGTRLTVT.

This clonotype has just a few counts. The rearrangement links TRBV6-5 to TRBJ1-3; D call uncertain. Germline V lookup: CDR1 MNHEY, CDR2 SVGAGI. The CDR3 runs to 17 residues. The V and J ends lost 2 bases and 0 bases respectively, with 14 bases between them. The CDR3 sequence: CASSYQSTGTSGNTIYF. The CDR3 coding sequence is TGTGCCAGCAGTTACCAAAGTACGGGAACCTCTGGAAACACCATATATTTT.

This chain uses TRBV13 with TRBJ1-4, with D hard to call. Trimming took off 4 bases at V and 2 bases at J, with 11 bases between the two ends. The CDR3 contains 15 residues. CDR1 is PRHDT, CDR2 FYEKMQ, per germline (reference sequence). CDR3 loop: CASSSVWATNEKLFF. CDR3 nucleotide sequence: TGTGCCAGCAGCTCTGTGTGGGCGACTAATGAAAAACTGTTTTTT.

In its sample, this clonotype was seen a few times. This chain connects TRBV20-1 to TRBJ1-2; weak D call: TRBD1 (5 bases). V shed 0 bases and J shed 3 bases, with 11 bases lying between them. The CDR3 length is 14 residues. CDR1 is DFQATT and CDR2 is SNEGSKA in the germline V gene (reference sequence). As DNA, the CDR3 is TGCAGTGCTAGAGATCTGAAGGGGTACTATGGCTACACCTTC. Translating it yields CSARDLKGYYGYTF.

The table lists this clonotype with many counts. The CDR3 sequence is CASSLYLPGVNYGYTF. DNA for the CDR3: TGTGCCAGCAGTTTATATCTACCAGGGGTGAACTATGGCTACACCTTC. The chain recombines TRBV28 with TRBJ1-2, with TRBD1 as a possible D gene (6 bases). Germline V gene data show CDR1 as MDHEN and CDR2 as SYDVKM. V lost 1 base to trimming and J lost 2 bases, with 14 bases between them. This CDR3 contains 16 residues.

The rearrangement links TRBV12-3 or TRBV12-4 to TRBJ2-5; tentative D call: TRBD2 (5 bases). V gave up 5 bases and J gave up 5 bases, with 27 bases separating them. This CDR3 has 18 amino acids. The CDR3 DNA reads TGTGCCAGCAGTCCTGGATCCCGGCACACACCAACGGGGGAGACCCAGTACTTC. Amino acid sequence: CASSPGSRHTPTGETQYF.

This clonotype was seen more than once but under ten times. V and J are TRBV12-3 or TRBV12-4 and TRBJ1-5; D unresolved. V lost 0 bases and J lost 8, with 5 bases in between. This CDR3 is 12 amino acids long. In DNA, the CDR3 is TGTGCCAGCAGTTTAGCCGGGGAGCCCCAGCATTTT. It encodes CASSLAGEPQHF.